The 9 T cell receptor beta chains reported below all come from one sample, sequenced in a study of CD8+ T cells in alopecia areata. Sequencing used cDNA as its template, made by extracting RNA and reverse transcribing it. Assay: immunoSEQ multiplex PCR; the TCRdb copy retains only in-frame clones and omits some. Here the sample spans some 170,000 clones, 67% being singletons. The sequencing used CD8+ T cells sorted from blood, collected at week 0. The receptors stem from a human donor with alopecia areata.

V usage is TRBV29-1 and J usage is TRBJ2-2; no definite D call. Trimming left V 3 bases short and J 7 bases short, with 3 bases between. Germline V gene data show CDR1 as SQVTM and CDR2 as ANQGSEA. The CDR3 runs 10 residues. The DNA of the CDR3 is TGCAGCGTTGAGCACGGGGAGCTGTTTTTT. Encoded protein: CSVEHGELFF.

The chain couples TRBV7-9 to TRBJ2-7, with D hard to call. Looked up from germline, CDR1 is SEHNR and CDR2 is FQNEAQ (reference sequence). CDR3 length: 12 amino acids. Trimming removed 1 base from V and 3 bases from J, with 4 bases in between. As DNA, the CDR3 is TGTGCCAGCAGCTTAGTGCGCTACGAGCAGTACTTC. Protein product: CASSLVRYEQYF.

This rearrangement joins TRBV5-1 to TRBJ1-2; D is ambiguous. The length of the CDR3 is 13 residues. The ends were cut back, 2 bases at V and 5 bases at J, with 10 bases in the middle. Germline V gene sequence: CDR1 SGHRS, CDR2 YFSETQ. CDR3 sequence (DNA): TGCGCCAGCAGCTTTAGGCAGGATTATGGCTACACCTTC. Amino acid sequence: CASSFRQDYGYTF.

This rearrangement joins TRBV9 to TRBJ1-2; tentatively, D is TRBD1 (6 bases). The CDR3 has 12 residues. V lost 2 bases to trimming and J lost 8 bases, with 10 bases between them. The germline V gene has CDR1 SGDLS and CDR2 YYNGEE. CDR3 amino acids: CASSVGGEGYTF. The DNA for the CDR3 is TGTGCCAGCAGCGTCGGGGGCGAGGGCTACACCTTC.

The chain carries TRBV10-3 and TRBJ2-5; TRBD2 agrees at 13 bases. From germline, CDR1 is ENHRY and CDR2 SYGVKD. V gave up 0 bases and J gave up 5 bases; unmatched junction bases: 9. This CDR3 has 18 amino acids. For the CDR3, the DNA is TGTGCCATCAGTGAGTCGACGAGGGGACTAGCGGGGTTGGAGACCCAGTACTTC. It is translated as CAISESTRGLAGLETQYF.

The chain employs TRBV6-1 and TRBJ1-5, with D hard to call. V was pared by 4 bases and J by 0 bases, with 10 bases between. CDR1 MNHNS and CDR2 SASEGT come from the germline V gene. The CDR3 is made up of 15 amino acids. CDR3 protein: CASSVDGYSNQPQHF. The CDR3, as DNA: TGTGCCAGCAGTGTTGACGGCTATAGCAATCAGCCCCAGCATTTT.

The chain carries TRBV7-9 and TRBJ2-7, with 8 positions matching TRBD2. V was clipped by 7 bases and J by 2 bases; unmatched bases: 16. This CDR3 has 17 residues. Germline loops: CDR1 SEHNR, CDR2 FQNEAQ (reference sequence). The CDR3 sequence: CASTLGGVARNPYEQYF. In DNA form, the CDR3 reads TGTGCCAGCACCCTCGGGGGGGTGGCCAGGAACCCCTACGAGCAGTACTTC. The full variable domain, its missing parts supplied by reference TRBV7-9 and TRBJ2-7, is DTGVSQNPRHKITKRGQNVTFRCDPISEHNRLYWYRQTLGQGPEFLTYFQNEAQLEKSRLLSDRFSAERPKGSFSTLEIQRTEQGDSAMYLCASTLGGVARNPYEQYFGPGTRLTVT.

The chain uses TRBV30 and TRBJ2-7, with 7 bases that match TRBD1. Germline V gene lookup returns CDR1 GTSNPN and CDR2 SVGIG (reference sequence). This CDR3 comprises 13 residues. The V gene end was trimmed by 2 bases and the J gene end by 3 bases; junction bases not matched to a gene: 4. CDR3 protein: CAWSLGQRYEQYF. CDR3 nucleotides: TGTGCCTGGAGTTTGGGACAGCGCTACGAGCAGTACTTC.

The chain carries TRBV9 and TRBJ1-1; no clear D. The germline V and J ends were trimmed by 9 bases and 6 bases, with 15 bases remaining between them. The CDR3 covers 12 residues. CDR1 is SGDLS and CDR2 is YYNGEE in the germline V gene. CDR3 protein: CATSSAGAEAFF. CDR3 DNA sequence: TGTGCCACCTCCTCAGCGGGAGCTGAAGCTTTCTTT.